Below are 17 T cell receptor beta chains sequenced from a single sample in a study of blood T cell repertoires in COVID-19 (dated by TCRdb to the early 2020s). Libraries were built with the immunoSEQ multiplex PCR assay. Drawn from immuneACCESS, this table holds only the in-frame rearrangements with V and J called that TCRdb kept. Clones are partly lost; checked studies trace under half to an unresolved V gene and leave the rest unexplained. The sample yields fewer than 50,000 clones; roughly 77% were counted once. In total, the top ten clones hold about 29% of the sample. Sequenced: peripheral blood. These receptors all stem from a man at least 80 years old with acute or convalescent COVID-19.

The CDR3 DNA sequence: TGTGCCAGCAGTGAAGCGCTTCGTAGCGGGGGGGAGACCCAGTACTTC. Translated: CASSEALRSGGETQYF. The chain carries TRBV6-1 and TRBJ2-5; 10 bases agree with TRBD2. This CDR3 contains 16 residues. V lost 0 bases to trimming and J lost 5 bases; unmatched junction nucleotides: 6. Per the germline V gene, CDR1 is MNHNS and CDR2 is SASEGT.

This clone came up once. V and J are TRBV5-1 and TRBJ2-1; TRBD2 matches 7 bases. Germline trimming cut 7 bases from V and 3 bases from J; bases unmatched to any gene: 4. The V gene's germline CDR1 is SGHRS and CDR2 YFSETQ. The CDR3 runs 13 residues. CDR3 nucleotides: TGCGCCAGCTGCCTAGCGGACTACAATGAGCAGTTCTTC. Protein product: CASCLADYNEQFF.

In its sample, this clone is medium-sized. The junction differs from germline at one of its ends, possibly a read error. The rearrangement joins TRBV30 to TRBJ1-2, with 8 bases aligning to TRBD1. The CDR3 sequence is 15 residues long. CDR1 and CDR2 (germline): GTSNPN, SVGIG (reference sequence). This CDR3 is CAWSVGDRRISPPHF. The CDR3 nucleotides read TGTGCCTGGAGTGTAGGGGACAGGAGGATTTCCCCTCCGCACTTC.

The V call is TRBV28, the J call TRBJ1-5; D not resolved. CDR1 MDHEN and CDR2 SYDVKM come from the germline V gene. This CDR3 is 14 amino acids long. V was trimmed by 3 bases and J by 0 bases, leaving 6 bases between them. The chain's CDR3 is CASSLIGSNQPQHF. Here the CDR3 DNA reads TGTGCCAGCAGTTTGATCGGTAGCAATCAGCCCCAGCATTTT. The full variable domain, its missing parts supplied by reference TRBV28 and TRBJ1-5, is DVKVTQSSRYLVKRTGEKVFLECVQDMDHENMFWYRQDPGLGLRLIYFSYDVKMKEKGDIPEGYSVSREKKERFSLILESASTNQTSMYLCASSLIGSNQPQHFGDGTRLSIL.

The chain couples TRBV7-2 to TRBJ1-2, with 8 bases lining up with TRBD1. The CDR3 is 14 amino acids. CDR1 and CDR2 (germline): SGHTA, FQGNSA. The ends lost 5 bases at V and 2 bases at J; junction bases unmatched: 4. The CDR3 nucleotides read TGTGCCAGCAGCCGGACAGGGTTGAACTATGGCTACACCTTC. This codes for CASSRTGLNYGYTF.

The chain couples TRBV18 to TRBJ2-3; 7 bases are a match to TRBD2. The V segment lost 0 bases and the J segment 4 bases; nucleotides outside the gene matches: 10. The CDR3 has 17 amino acids. CDR1 and CDR2 (germline): KGHSH, LQKENI. The CDR3 nucleotides read TGTGCCAGCTCACCACCCGTGACGGGACTAAAGCCAGATACGCAGTATTTT. Translation: CASSPPVTGLKPDTQYF.

V gene TRBV2 combines with J gene TRBJ2-1; weak D call: TRBD1 (5 bases). V gave up 3 bases and J gave up 8 bases, with 11 bases separating them. CDR1 and CDR2 (germline): SNHLY, FYNNEI. The CDR3 is 13 amino acids. The CDR3 here is CASSDRGRDEQFF. CDR3 DNA: TGTGCCAGCAGTGATAGGGGTCGGGATGAGCAGTTCTTC. Drawing the rest from reference TRBV2 and TRBJ2-1, the complete variable domain is EPEVTQTPSHQVTQMGQEVILRCVPISNHLYFYWYRQILGQKVEFLVSFYNNEISEKSEIFDDQFSVERPDGSNFTLKIRSTKLEDSAMYFCASSDRGRDEQFFGPGTRLTVL.

V usage is TRBV12-3 or TRBV12-4 and J usage is TRBJ1-2, with D maybe TRBD1 (5 bases). The CDR3 has 13 residues. Trimming left V 1 base short and J 7 bases short, with 10 bases between. The CDR3 reads CASSLGQGTGYTF. In nucleotides, the CDR3 is TGTGCCAGCAGTTTAGGCCAGGGTACTGGCTACACCTTC.

This chain joins TRBV4-1 and TRBJ1-5, with 9 bases that match TRBD1. V shed 0 bases and J 6 bases; nucleotides not matched to a gene: 15. This CDR3 is built from 19 residues. Germline V lookup: CDR1 MGHRA, CDR2 YSYEKL. CDR3 sequence reads: CASSQDWDRVRFEGQPQHF. The CDR3 DNA sequence: TGCGCCAGCAGCCAAGATTGGGACAGGGTGAGATTTGAGGGTCAGCCCCAGCATTTT.

The J gene is TRBJ1-1, the V gene TRBV15; 7 bases line up with TRBD1. CDR1 LNHNV and CDR2 YYDKDF come from the germline V gene (reference sequence). CDR3 length: 12 amino acids. Trimming removed 4 bases from V and 8 bases from J; junction bases left unmatched: 4. The CDR3 DNA reads as TGTGCCACCAGCATACAACAGGGGGAAGCTTTCTTT. It specifies CATSIQQGEAFF.

The genes are TRBV7-6 and TRBJ2-2; tentative D call: TRBD2 (5 bases). V was pared by 1 base and J by 1 base, with 10 bases between. CDR3 size: 16 residues. Germline V gene sequence: CDR1 SGHVS, CDR2 FNYEAQ. The CDR3 DNA is TGTGCCAGCAGCTTAGAACTAGGTTGGAACACCGGGGAGCTGTTTTTT. It encodes CASSLELGWNTGELFF.

V gene TRBV4-2 combines with J gene TRBJ2-3; D gene unclear. V was pared by 4 bases and J by 4 bases, with 9 bases between. Per the germline V gene, CDR1 is LGHNA and CDR2 is YNFKEQ. CDR3 size: 13 residues. CDR3 amino acids: CASSPVGADTQYF. For the CDR3, the DNA is TGTGCCAGCAGCCCGGTGGGCGCAGATACGCAGTATTTT.

This sequence joins TRBV5-4 and TRBJ2-3; no clear D gene. The V end lost 4 bases, the J end lost 4 bases, and 13 bases lay between the germline ends. Germline assignment: CDR1 SGHNT and CDR2 YYREEE (reference sequence). The CDR3 spans 14 residues. The CDR3 nucleotides read TGTGCCAGCAGCCCCGTTAATATCCCAGATACGCAGTATTTT. It specifies CASSPVNIPDTQYF.

The CDR3 DNA reads as TGTGCCAGCACCCCGGACAGGGGATCCTACGAGCAGTACTTC. Translated, it gives CASTPDRGSYEQYF. The chain uses TRBV11-2 and TRBJ2-7; TRBD1 aligns across 9 bases. In germline, CDR1 is SGHAT, CDR2 FQNNGV. The CDR3 runs to 14 residues. V shed 7 bases, J shed 1 base, and the junction held 5 bases outside the gene matches.

This clone was observed a handful of times. The rearrangement joins TRBV9 to TRBJ2-7, with 7 bases matching TRBD2. V lost 4 bases, J lost 6 bases, and 4 bases stayed unmatched. The CDR3 length is 12 residues. Per germline, CDR1 SGDLS and CDR2 YYNGEE. The CDR3 sequence is CASSLPGGEQYF. CDR3 bases: TGTGCCAGCAGCCTGCCGGGGGGCGAGCAGTACTTC. The entire variable domain, with the rest obtained from reference TRBV9 and TRBJ2-7, is as follows: DSGVTQTPKHLITATGQRVTLRCSPRSGDLSVYWYQQSLDQGLQFLIQYYNGEERAKGNILERFSAQQFPDLHSELNLSSLELGDSALYFCASSLPGGEQYFGPGTRLTVT.

The chain links TRBV6-5 to TRBJ2-5; tentatively, D is TRBD1 (6 bases). The CDR3 runs 14 residues. The germline V and J ends were trimmed by 0 bases and 4 bases, with 9 bases remaining between them. Per the germline V gene, CDR1 is MNHEY and CDR2 is SVGAGI. CDR3: CASSYSTGLETQYF. The CDR3 DNA reads as TGTGCCAGCAGTTACTCCACAGGGTTAGAGACCCAGTACTTC.

This rearrangement joins TRBV29-1 to TRBJ1-1; D perhaps matches TRBD1 (5 bases). This CDR3 contains 13 residues. Germline-derived CDR1 and CDR2 are SQVTM and ANQGSEA. V shed 3 bases and J shed 3 bases, with 11 bases lying between them. The CDR3 is CSVEEGIYTEAFF. In DNA, the CDR3 is TGCAGCGTTGAGGAGGGGATCTACACTGAAGCTTTCTTT.